This T cell receptor beta chain comes out of a study of a mutant IDH1 vaccine in newly diagnosed glioma. Turning to the study itself: Antecedent treatment encompassed radiotherapy, temozolomide, or their combination; the majority received both.

For this clone: Its cognate antigen is unknown.

Time point of the sample: week 35, safety follow-up. A 20-mer mutant IDH1 peptide at 300 ug was injected subcutaneously with topical imiquimod. New WHO grade 3 or 4 astrocytomas that were IDH1-mutant and ATRX-lost occurred in the donors. Libraries were prepared by immunoSEQ multiplex PCR; TCRdb keeps only in-frame clonotypes and omits some of them. This table holds about 40,000 clones, 83% found once. The V gene end was trimmed by 2 bases and the J gene end by 7 bases; junction bases not matched to a gene: 8. Looked up from germline, CDR1 is SGHNT and CDR2 is YYREEE (reference sequence). CDR3 size: 14 residues.

The sequence was collected from a woman between 50 and 59 years old with glioma. Material: PBMCs, obtained from a glioma patient whose treatment included an IDH1 peptide vaccine. The chain uses TRBV5-4 and TRBJ1-2; 7 positions match TRBD1. CDR3 loop: CASSFDRALAGYTF. As DNA, the CDR3 is TGTGCCAGCAGCTTTGACAGGGCCTTGGCTGGCTACACCTTC.